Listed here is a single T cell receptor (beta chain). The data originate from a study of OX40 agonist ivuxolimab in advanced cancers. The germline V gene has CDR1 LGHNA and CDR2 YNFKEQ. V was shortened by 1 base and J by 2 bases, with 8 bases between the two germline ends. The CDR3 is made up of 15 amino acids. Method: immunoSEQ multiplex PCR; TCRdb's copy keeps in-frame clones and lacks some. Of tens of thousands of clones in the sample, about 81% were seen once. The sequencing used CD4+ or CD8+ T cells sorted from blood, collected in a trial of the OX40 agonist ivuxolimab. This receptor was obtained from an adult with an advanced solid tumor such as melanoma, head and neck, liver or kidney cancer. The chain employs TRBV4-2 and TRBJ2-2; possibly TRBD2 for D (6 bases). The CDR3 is CASSQVLANTGELFF. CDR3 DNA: TGTGCCAGCAGCCAAGTACTAGCCAACACCGGGGAGCTGTTTTTT.